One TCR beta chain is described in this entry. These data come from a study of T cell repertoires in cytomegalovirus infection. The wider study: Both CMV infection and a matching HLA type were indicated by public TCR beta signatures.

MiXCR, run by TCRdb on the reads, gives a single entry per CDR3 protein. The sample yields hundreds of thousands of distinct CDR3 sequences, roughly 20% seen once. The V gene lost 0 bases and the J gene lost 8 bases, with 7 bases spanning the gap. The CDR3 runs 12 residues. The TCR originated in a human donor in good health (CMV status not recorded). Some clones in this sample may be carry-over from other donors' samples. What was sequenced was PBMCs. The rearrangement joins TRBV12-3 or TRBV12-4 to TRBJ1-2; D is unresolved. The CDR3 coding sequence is TGTGCCAGCAGTTTAGCCGCAGAGGGCTACACCTTC. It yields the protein CASSLAAEGYTF.